One and the same sample provided the 23 T cell receptor beta chains below, sequenced in a study of blood T cell repertoires in COVID-19. Clones were sequenced by immunoSEQ multiplex PCR, and TCRdb holds only the in-frame ones, with some missing. The sample records about 80,000 clones, 60% to 80% being singletons. Sequenced input: peripheral blood. All receptors derive from a man between 65 and 85 years old with active or convalescent COVID-19.

In nucleotides, the CDR3 is TGTGCCAGCAACCAGGGGGGGAACACTGAAGCTTTCTTT. It translates to CASNQGGNTEAFF. The chain couples TRBV12-3 or TRBV12-4 to TRBJ1-1, with 7 bases lining up with TRBD1. CDR3 length: 13 amino acids. The junction had 3 bases not matched to a gene; V was cut back by 7 bases and J by 1 base.

This chain links TRBV5-1 with TRBJ1-2; possible D gene TRBD1, 5 bases. This CDR3 spans 13 amino acids. The V and J ends lost 0 bases and 7 bases respectively, with 10 bases between them. Germline V CDR1 and CDR2: SGHRS, YFSETQ. Written as DNA, the CDR3 is TGCGCCAGCAGCTTGGACAGGTCGGGTGGCTACACCTTC. Protein product: CASSLDRSGGYTF. Full variable domain (remainder filled in from reference TRBV5-1 and TRBJ1-2): KAGVTQTPRYLIKTRGQQVTLSCSPISGHRSVSWYQQTPGQGLQFLFEYFSETQRNKGNFPGRFSGRQFSNSRSEMNVSTLELGDSALYLCASSLDRSGGYTFGSGTRLTVV.

As to this clone: The junction differs from germline at one of its ends, possibly a read error. This chain links TRBV6-4 with TRBJ2-2; maybe TRBD2 (6 bases). Germline values: CDR1 MRHNA, CDR2 SNTAGT. CDR3 length equals 14 residues. The CDR3 reads CASNLWDGRRGAVF. DNA for the CDR3: TGTGCCAGCAACCTTTGGGACGGCAGGCGGGGAGCTGTTTTT.

The gene calls are TRBV29-1 and TRBJ2-1, with TRBD2 matching 7 bases. V trimming: 8 bases; J trimming: 10 bases; junction bases outside the gene matches: 8. The CDR3 totals 11 residues. The germline V gene encodes CDR1 SQVTM and CDR2 ANQGSEA. This CDR3 is CSIPLAVEQFF. The CDR3 DNA reads as TGCAGCATCCCCCTAGCGGTGGAGCAGTTCTTC.

The gene calls are TRBV3-1 (or the pseudogene TRBV3-2) and TRBJ2-1, with 14 bases fitting TRBD2. This CDR3 spans 16 amino acids. The V gene end was trimmed by 4 bases and the J gene end by 10 bases; junction bases not matched to a gene: 9. Germline CDR1 reads LGHDT; CDR2 reads YNNKEL (reference sequence). CDR3 sequence reads: CASSLQPGLAGVEQFF. The CDR3 nucleotides read TGTGCCAGCAGCCTCCAGCCGGGACTAGCGGGAGTAGAGCAGTTCTTC.

This chain connects TRBV3-1 (or the pseudogene TRBV3-2) to TRBJ1-1; D is uncertain. V lost 11 bases to trimming and J lost 6 bases, with 13 bases between them. This CDR3 is 11 amino acids long. The germline V gene encodes CDR1 LGHDT and CDR2 YNNKEL (reference sequence). The CDR3 nucleotides are TGTGCCCCAGAGTTGAGGGCTGAAGCTTTCTTT. It is translated as CAPELRAEAFF.

In its sample, this clone was seen a few times. The chain employs TRBV7-9 and TRBJ1-6; possibly TRBD1 for D (6 bases). The CDR3 spans 14 residues. The germline V gene has CDR1 SEHNR and CDR2 FQNEAQ (reference sequence). V gave up 1 base and J gave up 9 bases, with 10 bases separating them. The CDR3: CASSLDRVVSPLHF. CDR3 nucleotides: TGTGCCAGCAGCTTAGACAGGGTCGTTTCACCCCTCCACTTT.

The gene calls are TRBV4-1 and TRBJ1-1; 7 nucleotides agree with TRBD1. J lost 0 bases, V lost 4 bases, and 2 bases had no gene match. Germline values: CDR1 MGHRA, CDR2 YSYEKL. The CDR3 length is 14 residues. Written as DNA, the CDR3 is TGCGCCAGCAGCCTGACAGGGCTGAACACTGAAGCTTTCTTT. Translated: CASSLTGLNTEAFF.

Here the CDR3 DNA reads TGTGCCAGCAGCTTACAGGGGATTCAATCACCCCTCCACTTT. This gives the protein CASSLQGIQSPLHF. V usage is TRBV7-9 and J usage is TRBJ1-6; weak D call: TRBD1 (6 bases). Germline values: CDR1 SEHNR, CDR2 FQNEAQ (reference sequence). The length of the CDR3 is 14 residues. V was clipped by 2 bases and J by 10 bases, with 12 bases between them.

This clone was detected only a few times. V and J are TRBV4-2 and TRBJ2-7; the match to TRBD2 covers 10 bases. This CDR3 region has 16 residues. Looked up from germline, CDR1 is LGHNA and CDR2 is YNFKEQ. Trimming took 0 bases from V and 0 from J; bases not matched to a gene: 2. CDR3 DNA: TGTGCCAGCAGCCAAGAATTAGCGGGAGGCTCCTACGAGCAGTACTTC. This translates into CASSQELAGGSYEQYF.

This clone was detected only once. The chain carries TRBV6-1 and TRBJ1-6; maybe TRBD1 (6 bases). Germline V gene data show CDR1 as MNHNS and CDR2 as SASEGT. Trimming took 3 bases from V and 8 from J, leaving 17 bases between them. CDR3 length equals 16 residues. The CDR3 sequence: CASSEITGFGDSPLHF. In DNA, the CDR3 is TGTGCCAGCAGTGAGATAACAGGGTTTGGGGATTCACCCCTCCACTTT.

This clone was seen once. The chain uses TRBV3-1 (or the pseudogene TRBV3-2) and TRBJ2-5; no definite D call. Germline CDR1 is LGHDT and CDR2 is YNNKEL (reference sequence). Trimming pared 0 bases from V and 5 bases from J, leaving 4 bases between. The CDR3 consists of 12 residues. The CDR3 loop is CASSQEEETQYF. The CDR3 coding sequence is TGTGCCAGCAGCCAAGAGGAGGAGACCCAGTACTTC.

The chain is built from TRBV30 and TRBJ2-5; tentatively, D is TRBD1 (6 bases). This CDR3 is 13 amino acids long. Germline loops: CDR1 GTSNPN, CDR2 SVGIG (reference sequence). The ends were cut back, 8 bases at V and 4 bases at J, with 17 bases in the middle. DNA for the CDR3: TGTGCCCCGGTCAGGGGCAAAGGAGAGACCCAGTACTTC. This sequence encodes CAPVRGKGETQYF.

This chain connects TRBV4-2 to TRBJ1-2, with D perhaps TRBD1 (6 bases). CDR1 LGHNA and CDR2 YNFKEQ come from the germline V gene. The CDR3 is 16 amino acids. Trimming took 1 base from V and 7 from J, leaving 19 bases between them. CDR3 loop: CASSQGASGATAGYTF. The CDR3 bases are TGTGCCAGCAGCCAAGGTGCTTCAGGGGCGACGGCTGGCTACACCTTC.

The V and J genes are TRBV2 and TRBJ2-5; 8 bases fit TRBD2. Germline V lookup: CDR1 SNHLY, CDR2 FYNNEI. With V trimmed by 7 bases and J by 5 bases, 3 bases remained unmatched. The CDR3 is 12 amino acids. The chain's CDR3 is CASNGGAETQYF. CDR3 bases: TGTGCCAGCAACGGGGGGGCTGAGACCCAGTACTTC.

The chain employs TRBV27 and TRBJ1-4; possibly TRBD1 for D (6 bases). The CDR3 covers 15 residues. Germline V CDR1 and CDR2: MNHEY, SMNVEV (reference sequence). V lost 5 bases and J lost 8, with 18 bases in between. In nucleotides, the CDR3 is TGTGCCAGCAGTCCCCACACAGGGAGTTTAGAAAAACTGTTTTTT. It translates to CASSPHTGSLEKLFF.

This clone is categorized as large. The rearrangement links TRBV14 to TRBJ1-2; perhaps TRBD1 as D (5 bases). Germline V gene data show CDR1 as SGHDN and CDR2 as FVKESK. The CDR3 extends over 15 amino acids. V dropped 0 bases and J dropped 1 base, with 9 bases sitting between them. The CDR3 DNA reads TGTGCCAGCAGCCAAGATCCCAGGGTTAACTATGGCTACACCTTC. This translates into CASSQDPRVNYGYTF.

The gene calls are TRBV6-5 and TRBJ2-5; 7 nucleotides line up with TRBD2. There are 14 residues in the CDR3. The junction had 8 bases not matched to a gene; V was cut back by 6 bases and J by 4 bases. Germline lookup yields CDR1 MNHEY and CDR2 SVGAGI. CDR3 protein: CASSLWGGSETQYF. The DNA for the CDR3 is TGTGCCAGCAGCCTCTGGGGGGGATCAGAGACCCAGTACTTC.

This rearrangement joins TRBV5-1 to TRBJ2-2, with a possible D match to TRBD1 (5 bases). Trimming took 1 base from V and 3 from J, leaving 13 bases between them. This CDR3 region has 16 residues. Germline V gene sequence: CDR1 SGHRS, CDR2 YFSETQ. For the CDR3, the DNA is TGCGCCAGCAGCTTGTATTCAGGGATGGACACCGGGGAGCTGTTTTTT. Protein sequence: CASSLYSGMDTGELFF.

Concerning this clone itself: The same CDR3 can be traced to other DNA sequences in this sample. The V call is TRBV6-5, the J call TRBJ1-5, with a possible D match to TRBD1 (6 bases). V shed 6 bases and J shed 6 bases, with 12 bases lying between them. Germline V gene sequence: CDR1 MNHEY, CDR2 SVGAGI. The CDR3 has 13 amino acids. CDR3 protein: CASSPGVRQPQHF. The CDR3 bases are TGTGCCAGCAGCCCAGGGGTCCGTCAGCCCCAGCATTTT.

The sample holds a few counts of this clone. The chain couples TRBV11-1 to TRBJ2-1; D possibly corresponds to TRBD2 (5 bases). Germline-derived CDR1 and CDR2 are SGHAT and FQDESV (reference sequence). The CDR3 has 16 amino acids. V was trimmed by 2 bases and J by 6 bases, leaving 17 bases between them. CDR3 coding DNA: TGTGCCAGCAGCTTAAGAGGGTATGGAATTGGCAATGAGCAGTTCTTC. Amino acids: CASSLRGYGIGNEQFF.

The chain recombines TRBV5-1 with TRBJ2-1; D ambiguous. V gave up 5 bases and J gave up 8 bases, with 17 bases separating them. The germline V gene encodes CDR1 SGHRS and CDR2 YFSETQ. The CDR3 totals 14 residues. CDR3 protein: CASSYGEVADEQFF. CDR3 coding DNA: TGCGCCAGCAGTTACGGTGAGGTTGCCGATGAGCAGTTCTTC.

The gene calls are TRBV5-4 and TRBJ1-1, with D maybe TRBD1 (5 bases). The V end lost 4 bases, the J end lost 1 base, and 8 bases lay between the germline ends. The CDR3 is 13 residues long. The germline CDR1 and CDR2 sequences are SGHNT and YYREEE (reference sequence). CDR3 sequence: CASSGAPNTEAFF. The DNA of the CDR3 is TGTGCCAGCAGCGGGGCCCCGAACACTGAAGCTTTCTTT.